The table lists the clone carrying this TCR beta chain with a count of one. The CDR3 runs to 14 residues. V shed 8 bases, J shed 3 bases, and the junction held 6 bases outside the gene matches. Germline V gene lookup returns CDR1 SGHVS and CDR2 FQNEAQ. Naive CD8 cells comprised CD45RO-negative, CCR7-positively selected cells, excluding terminally differentiated effector memory CD45RA+ cells. Each donor was a Caucasian adult residing in Nashville, Tennessee. These data belong to a study of shared clonotypes between healthy human individuals. At the level of the study: Each donor contributed plates that comprised three CD4 naive, three CD4 memory, two CD8 naive and one CD8 memory.

Across several immunoSEQ plates, the genomic DNA of each subset was split evenly. Only in-frame clones appear in the TCRdb table, and some are missing; sequencing was by immunoSEQ multiplex PCR. The sample has about 1,800,000 clones, less than 95% seen once. V gene TRBV7-8 combines with J gene TRBJ2-1; 8 nucleotides match TRBD2. The specimen sequenced was naive CD8+ T cells sorted from blood. This sequence was found in a man younger than 35 in good health. CDR3 nucleotides: TGTGCCAGCGGAAGGAGCGGGAGCTACAATGAGCAGTTCTTC. Its translation is CASGRSGSYNEQFF.